A single sample is the source of the 14 T cell receptor beta chains below, sequenced in a study of shared clonotypes between healthy human individuals. Only in-frame clones appear in the TCRdb table, and some are missing; sequencing was by immunoSEQ multiplex PCR. This sample carries under 600,000 clones, 95% to 98% of them seen once, and the ten largest clones take 0.3%. Naive CD8 cells lacked CD45RO and underwent positive selection for CCR7, leaving out terminally differentiated effector memory CD45RA+ cells. The sample consisted of naive CD8+ T cells sorted from blood. These receptors all come from a man aged 30 to 39 in good health.

The J gene is TRBJ1-2, the V gene TRBV6-5; D perhaps matches TRBD1 (6 bases). The V end was cut by 2 bases, the J end by 4 bases, with 8 bases between. This CDR3 spans 13 amino acids. The germline gives CDR1 MNHEY, CDR2 SVGAGI. CDR3 nucleotide sequence: TGTGCCAGCAGTTACACAGGGTCCTATGGCTACACCTTC. It specifies CASSYTGSYGYTF.

This chain links TRBV5-6 with TRBJ2-1; 8 nucleotides line up with TRBD2. The CDR3 runs to 14 residues. Losses at the gene ends were 2 bases for V and 10 bases for J; bases not matched to a gene: 8. The V gene's germline CDR1 is SGHDT and CDR2 YYEEEE. The CDR3 sequence is CASSLPFSGAEQFF. The CDR3 bases are TGTGCCAGCAGCTTACCATTTAGCGGGGCCGAGCAGTTCTTC.

The chain carries TRBV6-5 and TRBJ2-1; TRBD2 might be the D (6 bases). V gave up 6 bases and J gave up 5 bases, with 14 bases separating them. CDR1 is MNHEY and CDR2 is SVGAGI in the germline V gene. CDR3 length equals 14 residues. The CDR3 here is CASSHPSANNEQFF. CDR3 in DNA: TGTGCCAGCAGCCATCCTAGCGCTAACAATGAGCAGTTCTTC.

This chain uses TRBV28 with TRBJ2-7, with 8 bases lining up with TRBD2. Germline V gene lookup returns CDR1 MDHEN and CDR2 SYDVKM. The CDR3 is 14 amino acids. The V segment lost 5 bases and the J segment 2 bases; nucleotides outside the gene matches: 5. CDR3: CASSIAGRPYEQYF. CDR3 sequence (DNA): TGTGCCAGCAGTATAGCGGGACGCCCCTACGAGCAGTACTTC. Filled out from reference TRBV28 and TRBJ2-7, the complete variable domain reads DVKVTQSSRYLVKRTGEKVFLECVQDMDHENMFWYRQDPGLGLRLIYFSYDVKMKEKGDIPEGYSVSREKKERFSLILESASTNQTSMYLCASSIAGRPYEQYFGPGTRLTVT.

The chain couples TRBV29-1 to TRBJ2-1, with TRBD2 matching over 8 bases. Trimming took 7 bases from V and 7 from J; bases not matched to a gene: 6. The CDR3 has 12 residues. Looked up from germline, CDR1 is SQVTM and CDR2 is ANQGSEA. The DNA of the CDR3 is TGCAGCGGCAGCGGGAGTAGTAATGAGCAGTTCTTC. Translated, it gives CSGSGSSNEQFF.

The V call is TRBV29-1, the J call TRBJ1-1; D is unresolved. The CDR3 consists of 13 residues. The germline CDR1 and CDR2 sequences are SQVTM and ANQGSEA. V gave up 7 bases and J gave up 1 base, with 13 bases separating them. The CDR3 sequence is CSADGRSNTEAFF. The CDR3 DNA is TGCAGCGCCGATGGGCGTTCGAACACTGAAGCTTTCTTT.

This clone has a single count. CDR3 sequence reads: CASSVSSGTYNEQFF. In DNA, the CDR3 is TGTGCCAGCAGCGTTTCTAGCGGGACGTACAATGAGCAGTTCTTC. This sequence joins TRBV9 and TRBJ2-1, with TRBD2 identical over 9 bases. Germline CDR1 SGDLS, CDR2 YYNGEE. Trimming took 2 bases from V and 4 from J; bases not matched to a gene: 4. The CDR3 contains 15 residues.

This rearrangement joins TRBV10-1 to TRBJ2-1, with TRBD2 identical over 7 bases. Germline V CDR1 and CDR2: WNHNN, SYGVQD (reference sequence). The trim removed 2 bases at V and 7 bases at J, leaving 11 bases unmatched. The CDR3 has 16 amino acids. The CDR3 bases are TGCGCCAGCAGTGAGGCTGGACTAGGGTCGGGGAATGAGCAGTTCTTC. This sequence encodes CASSEAGLGSGNEQFF.

In nucleotides, the CDR3 is TGTGCCAGCGGTCAACAGATTTATAACTATGGCTACACCTTC. Protein sequence: CASGQQIYNYGYTF. The V call is TRBV11-2, the J call TRBJ1-2; D gene uncertain. The germline V and J ends were trimmed by 8 bases and 1 base, with 14 bases remaining between them. The CDR3 is made up of 14 amino acids. Germline-derived CDR1 and CDR2 are SGHAT and FQNNGV. Looking up the rest from reference TRBV11-2 and TRBJ1-2 gives the full variable domain: EAGVAQSPRYKIIEKRQSVAFWCNPISGHATLYWYQQILGQGPKLLIQFQNNGVVDDSQLPKDRFSAERLKGVDSTLKIQPAKLEDSAVYLCASGQQIYNYGYTFGSGTRLTVV.

The V gene is TRBV7-9, the J gene TRBJ2-2; possibly TRBD2 for D (5 bases). V was shortened by 3 bases and J by 5 bases, with 7 bases between the two germline ends. CDR1 and CDR2 (germline): SEHNR, FQNEAQ (reference sequence). The CDR3 covers 13 residues. The CDR3 bases are TGTGCCAGCAGCTTCCGGGGAACCGGGGAGCTGTTTTTT. The encoded protein is CASSFRGTGELFF.

This clone was counted a single time. The chain has TRBV11-2 and TRBJ2-2; 12 bases agree with TRBD2. Germline loops: CDR1 SGHAT, CDR2 FQNNGV. After removal of 5 bases from V and 1 base from J, the junction contained 8 bases not matched to a gene. The CDR3 is 18 residues long. CDR3 residues: CASSNSLAGGKNTGELFF. DNA of the CDR3: TGTGCCAGCAGCAACTCTCTAGCGGGAGGGAAGAACACCGGGGAGCTGTTTTTT.

The rearrangement joins TRBV15 to TRBJ2-1; 11 bases match TRBD2. Unmatched junction bases numbered 20, after V lost 0 bases and J lost 10 bases. Germline V gives CDR1 LNHNV, CDR2 YYDKDF (reference sequence). The CDR3 extends over 20 amino acids. CDR3 DNA: TGTGCCACCAGCAGAGATTACACTAGCGGGAGAGCCCTCAAATCTTGGGAGCAGTTCTTC. The encoded protein is CATSRDYTSGRALKSWEQFF.

V and J are TRBV11-2 and TRBJ2-1; 7 bases are shared with TRBD2. The junction had 6 bases not matched to a gene; V was cut back by 2 bases and J by 2 bases. CDR3 size: 16 residues. Germline CDR1 is SGHAT and CDR2 is FQNNGV. The CDR3 nucleotides are TGTGCCAGCAGCTTAATTCCGGGAGGCGCCTACAATGAGCAGTTCTTC. It is translated as CASSLIPGGAYNEQFF.

This chain joins TRBV11-2 and TRBJ2-1; 7 bases match TRBD2. Per the germline V gene, CDR1 is SGHAT and CDR2 is FQNNGV. V lost 5 bases to trimming and J lost 5 bases; unmatched junction nucleotides: 15. The CDR3 loop spans 17 amino acids. The CDR3 DNA reads as TGTGCCAGCAGCCTAAAGCCGGGAGGCCAAGACGACAATGAGCAGTTCTTC. It translates to CASSLKPGGQDDNEQFF. The variable domain in full, completed from reference TRBV11-2 and TRBJ2-1, reads EAGVAQSPRYKIIEKRQSVAFWCNPISGHATLYWYQQILGQGPKLLIQFQNNGVVDDSQLPKDRFSAERLKGVDSTLKIQPAKLEDSAVYLCASSLKPGGQDDNEQFFGPGTRLTVL.